The table lists the clone carrying this T cell receptor (beta chain) with a few counts. The germline CDR1 and CDR2 sequences are SGHRS and YFSETQ. After removal of 3 bases from V and 0 bases from J, the junction contained 4 bases not matched to a gene. This CDR3 contains 15 residues. In TCRdb, the 5' RACE reads were re-called with MiXCR into one record per CDR3 protein. The sample includes 100,000 to 150,000 distinct CDR3 sequences, around 15% seen only once; the top ten take roughly two fifths. The data belong to a study of T cells after yellow fever vaccination. The input for sequencing was CD8+ T cells sorted from PBMCs, taken 5 days after the yellow fever booster vaccination. The receptor was isolated from a man between 18 and 35 years old who received the YFV17D yellow fever vaccine. The chain joins TRBV5-1 to TRBJ1-1, with 8 bases aligning to TRBD1. CDR3 in amino acids: CASSSRQGMNTEAFF. DNA for the CDR3: TGCGCCAGCAGCTCTCGACAGGGGATGAACACTGAAGCTTTCTTT.